These T cell receptor beta chains were read from a single sample in a study of shared clonotypes between healthy human individuals. Some clones are missing from TCRdb's copy, which holds only in-frame ones; the method was immunoSEQ multiplex PCR. The table shows over 2 million clones, with roughly 95% occurring only once. Material: naive CD4+ T cells sorted from blood. Source of these receptors: a man between 18 and 35 years old in good health. The CDR3 runs from the conserved cysteine through the conserved F or W.

j_gene,v_gene,CDR3aa
TRBJ2-3,TRBV7-8,CASSLIGLRQVSDTQYF
TRBJ2-7,TRBV4-1,CASSQAPGAYEQYF
TRBJ2-7,TRBV9,CASSVVDSTAGEQYF
TRBJ2-5,TRBV5-6,CASSWDRAQETQYF
TRBJ2-7,TRBV7-8,CASSHREAPKQQYF
TRBJ1-2,TRBV5-4,CASSLVGGNYGYTF
TRBJ2-1,TRBV7-2,CASSPEPTRTSGPFF
TRBJ2-2,TRBV2,CASFRAGELFF
TRBJ2-1,TRBV5-4,CASSLGLAGGYTYNEQFF
TRBJ2-2,TRBV10-2,CASVDRGSDGELFF
TRBJ1-2,TRBV5-1,CASSSPGEHYGYTF
TRBJ2-6,TRBV5-1,CASSQDRFTGANVLTF
TRBJ1-3,TRBV10-3,CAPWAAGGSGNTIYF
TRBJ2-7,TRBV5-1,CASSLSGGREQYF
TRBJ1-1,TRBV6-5,CAAHRQALNTEAFF
TRBJ2-1,TRBV25-1,CASSKSSGRADNEQFF
TRBJ2-1,TRBV4-1,CASSQRGKESYNEQFF
TRBJ2-7,TRBV6-6,CASSRGQSPVGEQYF
TRBJ2-6,TRBV2,CASSIQTSGDLWGQRRTF
TRBJ2-7,TRBV5-1,CASSLEGSSYEQYF
TRBJ2-3,TRBV5-1,CASTEPGLPSDTQYF
TRBJ1-2,TRBV7-9,CASSLGPGGYTF
TRBJ1-1,TRBV5-1,CASSRPSGTAGEAFF
TRBJ1-5,TRBV4-2,CASSQGETGYGNQPQHF
TRBJ2-3,TRBV7-2,CASSTHLTSGSSDTQYF
TRBJ2-7,TRBV19,CASSIGGSDSYEQYF
TRBJ1-5,TRBV15,CATSRGRVGRVNQPQHF
TRBJ1-5,TRBV5-1,CASSLQGGNQPQHF
TRBJ2-5,TRBV7-2,CASSFGRTQETQYF
TRBJ1-1,TRBV6-5,CASSRSGAEAFF
TRBJ2-7,TRBV19,CASRGRANYEQYF
TRBJ2-1,TRBV12-5,CASGLVLRLGLAGVGLGYNEQFF
TRBJ2-7,TRBV2,CASSLIPEGQEQYF
TRBJ2-2,TRBV19,CASSVGSYTGELFF
TRBJ2-2,TRBV29-1,CSASAVSGRAGELFF
TRBJ2-1,TRBV11-3,CASSLVYNEQFF
TRBJ1-6,TRBV27,CASSLTGPRGAGNSPLHF
TRBJ1-1,TRBV18,CASSTEGRGTEAFF
TRBJ1-2,TRBV4-3,CASSQKWGGNNYGYTF
TRBJ1-2,TRBV2,CASSTRADGYTF
TRBJ1-2,TRBV7-9,CASSLALRGNYGYTF
TRBJ1-2,TRBV28,CASSGSPLGYGYTF
TRBJ1-2,TRBV5-5,CASSLVTHYGYTF
TRBJ2-3,TRBV30,CAWSTSGLAGGTDTQYF
TRBJ1-3,TRBV7-9,CASSHGQGASSGNTIYF
TRBJ2-7,TRBV5-1,CASSSTWNEQYF
TRBJ1-1,TRBV5-1,CASSLWQGGTEAFF
TRBJ2-7,TRBV11-2,CASSLEPGPAFEQYF
TRBJ1-2,TRBV7-9,CASSFPEGTNGYTF
TRBJ2-3,TRBV5-1,CASGGTSTDTQYF